A single sample is the source of the 30 T cell receptor beta chains below, sequenced in a study of blood T cell repertoires in COVID-19. This table comes from immunoSEQ multiplex PCR, and its TCRdb copy is limited to in-frame clones, with some not included. The sample records roughly 440,000 clones, approximately 88% being singletons. The specimen sequenced was peripheral blood. Source of these receptors: a woman between 45 and 65 years old with COVID-19, enrolled during active disease.

Regarding this clone: Other DNA sequences in this sample translate to the same CDR3. The chain joins TRBV5-1 to TRBJ2-1; TRBD2 matches at 7 bases. Germline V gives CDR1 SGHRS, CDR2 YFSETQ. This CDR3 spans 15 amino acids. Germline trimming cut 4 bases from V and 0 bases from J; bases unmatched to any gene: 4. The chain's CDR3 is CASSPGGSSYNEQFF. CDR3 DNA: TGCGCCAGCAGCCCGGGGGGTAGCTCCTACAATGAGCAGTTCTTC.

J is TRBJ1-6 and V is TRBV28, with unresolved D. This CDR3 has 14 residues. Trimming stripped 2 bases from V and 9 bases from J, with 11 bases between. The germline CDR1 and CDR2 sequences are MDHEN and SYDVKM. The CDR3 nucleotides are TGTGCCAGCAGTTTACTGGGGAGAAGTTCACCCCTCCACTTT. Translated: CASSLLGRSSPLHF.

The chain combines TRBV7-9 with TRBJ1-1; 7 positions agree with TRBD1. CDR1 is SEHNR, CDR2 FQNEAQ, per germline (reference sequence). V was clipped by 0 bases and J by 3 bases; unmatched bases: 13. The CDR3 runs 18 residues. The CDR3, as DNA: TGTGCCAGCAGCTTAGCGAACCCACAGGGGAGTTGGGACACTGAAGCTTTCTTT. Residues: CASSLANPQGSWDTEAFF.

The chain has TRBV6-5 and TRBJ1-2, with 8 bases matching TRBD1. With V trimmed by 4 bases and J by 5 bases, 3 bases remained unmatched. The CDR3 extends over 13 amino acids. Germline V gene data show CDR1 as MNHEY and CDR2 as SVGAGI. The CDR3 nucleotides are TGTGCCAGCAGTTTGACAGGGGAATATGGCTACACCTTC. It yields the protein CASSLTGEYGYTF.

The chain carries TRBV2 and TRBJ2-1; 7 nucleotides match TRBD1. This CDR3 has 15 amino acids. The junction had 11 bases not matched to a gene; V was cut back by 7 bases and J by 5 bases. Germline CDR1 and CDR2: SNHLY and FYNNEI. CDR3 in amino acids: CASIDGDSNDNEQFF. CDR3 DNA sequence: TGTGCCAGCATTGACGGGGACAGCAACGACAATGAGCAGTTCTTC.

This clone was detected a few times. J is TRBJ1-6 and V is TRBV27, with D unclear. The CDR3 length is 15 residues. In germline, CDR1 is MNHEY, CDR2 SMNVEV (reference sequence). The V end lost 6 bases, the J end lost 8 bases, and 17 bases lay between the germline ends. CDR3 protein: CASRTGELSYSPLHF. Written as DNA, the CDR3 is TGTGCCAGCAGAACCGGGGAGCTTTCTTATTCACCCCTCCACTTT.

The chain couples TRBV7-2 to TRBJ1-5, with D unresolved. The CDR3 sequence is 13 residues long. CDR1 SGHTA and CDR2 FQGNSA come from the germline V gene. The V end lost 6 bases, the J end lost 9 bases, and 15 bases lay between the germline ends. The CDR3 DNA is TGTGCCAGCAGTTTGATCAGTGGTCGGCCCCAGCATTTT. Residues: CASSLISGRPQHF.

This rearrangement joins TRBV7-9 to TRBJ2-7, with 9 bases aligning to TRBD1. J lost 0 bases, V lost 1 base, and 4 bases had no gene match. Germline values: CDR1 SEHNR, CDR2 FQNEAQ (reference sequence). The CDR3 spans 16 residues. The CDR3 nucleotides are TGTGCCAGCAGCTTAGACCGGGACAGGGTCTCCTACGAGCAGTACTTC. Its protein product is CASSLDRDRVSYEQYF.

The chain carries TRBV9 and TRBJ2-4; a possible D gene is TRBD1 (5 bases). Trimming removed 5 bases from V and 7 bases from J, with 10 bases in between. This CDR3 is 12 amino acids long. Germline CDR1 reads SGDLS; CDR2 reads YYNGEE. In DNA, the CDR3 is TGTGCCAGCAGTGGGGCGCGGAACATTCAGTACTTC. It specifies CASSGARNIQYF.

CDR3 bases: TGTGCCAGCAGCCAACCGGGAGATGAAGAGACCCAGTACTTC. Translating it yields CASSQPGDEETQYF. The chain links TRBV3-1 (or the pseudogene TRBV3-2) to TRBJ2-5; TRBD2 might be the D (6 bases). The ends were cut back, 2 bases at V and 3 bases at J, with 10 bases in the middle. The CDR3 totals 14 residues. Germline CDR1 LGHDT, CDR2 YNNKEL (reference sequence).

The gene calls are TRBV5-1 and TRBJ2-7, with 10 bases fitting TRBD1. Germline-derived CDR1 and CDR2 are SGHRS and YFSETQ. Trimming removed 2 bases from V and 6 bases from J; junction bases left unmatched: 5. The CDR3 is 14 amino acids. CDR3 loop: CASSLTGTGAEQYF. The CDR3, as DNA: TGCGCCAGCAGCTTAACCGGGACAGGGGCCGAGCAGTACTTC.

J is TRBJ1-6 and V is TRBV28, with 8 bases identical to TRBD1. Germline CDR1 reads MDHEN; CDR2 reads SYDVKM. J gave up 3 bases and V 3 bases, and 1 base lay outside the gene matches. CDR3 length: 15 residues. The CDR3 DNA is TGTGCCAGCAGTTTTACAGGGGGCTATAATTCACCCCTCCACTTT. As protein: CASSFTGGYNSPLHF.

The chain combines TRBV6-5 with TRBJ1-1; D uncertain. Germline V lookup: CDR1 MNHEY, CDR2 SVGAGI. V lost 3 bases and J 0 bases, leaving 14 bases between the germline ends. The CDR3 has 16 residues. The CDR3: CASSYLPVFMNTEAFF. CDR3 coding DNA: TGTGCCAGCAGTTATCTACCCGTGTTCATGAACACTGAAGCTTTCTTT.

This chain connects TRBV19 to TRBJ1-5, with D perhaps TRBD1 (6 bases). Trimming shortened V by 6 bases and J by 0 bases, and 15 bases separated the two germline ends. The germline V gene has CDR1 LNHDA and CDR2 SQIVND (reference sequence). The CDR3 loop spans 16 amino acids. The CDR3 loop reads CASRGRTVYSNQPQHF. For the CDR3, the DNA is TGTGCCAGTAGAGGACGGACAGTATATAGCAATCAGCCCCAGCATTTT.

A few counts support this clone. The chain recombines TRBV7-8 with TRBJ2-3, with D maybe TRBD1 (6 bases). V shed 1 base and J shed 0 bases, with 11 bases lying between them. The CDR3 loop spans 16 amino acids. Germline V gene sequence: CDR1 SGHVS, CDR2 FQNEAQ. The CDR3 here is CASSLVMGASTDTQYF. DNA for the CDR3: TGTGCCAGCAGCTTAGTGATGGGGGCCAGCACAGATACGCAGTATTTT. The variable domain in full, completed from reference TRBV7-8 and TRBJ2-3, reads GAGVSQSPRYKVAKRGQDVALRCDPISGHVSLFWYQQALGQGPEFLTYFQNEAQLDKSGLPSDRFFAERPEGSVSTLKIQRTQQEDSAVYLCASSLVMGASTDTQYFGPGTRLTVL.

The chain is built from TRBV11-2 and TRBJ1-1; possibly TRBD1 for D (6 bases). The CDR3 consists of 16 residues. The ends were cut back, 4 bases at V and 1 base at J, with 16 bases in the middle. Germline V gene lookup returns CDR1 SGHAT and CDR2 FQNNGV. Here the CDR3 reads CASSSFNRARNTEAFF. The CDR3 coding sequence is TGTGCCAGCAGCTCTTTCAACAGGGCGAGGAACACTGAAGCTTTCTTT.

This clone occurred once. The gene calls are TRBV27 and TRBJ1-5; 8 nucleotides align to TRBD1. Germline values: CDR1 MNHEY, CDR2 SMNVEV (reference sequence). The J segment lost 5 bases and the V segment lost 6 bases, leaving 9 bases of the junction unmatched. This CDR3 spans 15 amino acids. In nucleotides, the CDR3 is TGTGCCAGCAGGTTGACAGGGGAGGTGGATCAGCCCCAGCATTTT. Its translation: CASRLTGEVDQPQHF.

This clone was counted between two and nine times. Additional DNA sequences in this sample encode the identical CDR3. The chain links TRBV5-6 to TRBJ1-1, with a possible D match to TRBD1 (5 bases). V shed 1 base and J shed 5 bases, with 6 bases lying between them. In germline, CDR1 is SGHDT, CDR2 YYEEEE. The CDR3 runs to 12 residues. The CDR3 here is CASSLSGTEAFF. The CDR3 DNA reads as TGTGCCAGCAGCTTGTCAGGGACTGAAGCTTTCTTT.

This clone showed up just a few times. The V call is TRBV6-5, the J call TRBJ2-7; D perhaps matches TRBD2 (6 bases). Germline V lookup: CDR1 MNHEY, CDR2 SVGAGI. V lost 5 bases and J lost 5, with 19 bases in between. CDR3 size: 15 residues. The CDR3 loop is CASSRGTYDQDEQYF. CDR3 DNA sequence: TGTGCCAGCAGTCGGGGGACCTACGACCAGGACGAGCAGTACTTC.

The chain recombines TRBV4-1 with TRBJ1-6; tentative D call: TRBD1 (5 bases). The CDR3 contains 16 residues. CDR1 and CDR2 (germline): MGHRA, YSYEKL. Trimming cost V 4 bases and J 10 bases, with 20 bases left between them. CDR3 bases: TGCGCCAGCAGCCCTGGGGCTTCTGAAGCTAGGTCACCCCTCCACTTT. The encoded protein is CASSPGASEARSPLHF.

The chain employs TRBV11-2 and TRBJ2-3; 11 bases align to TRBD1. Germline V gene sequence: CDR1 SGHAT, CDR2 FQNNGV. CDR3 size: 15 residues. Unmatched junction bases numbered 6, after V lost 5 bases and J lost 5 bases. CDR3 region: CASSPGTGGVDTQYF. In nucleotides, the CDR3 is TGTGCCAGCAGCCCCGGGACAGGGGGGGTAGATACGCAGTATTTT.

J is TRBJ2-2 and V is TRBV5-6; perhaps TRBD1 as D (5 bases). The CDR3 consists of 15 residues. Germline-derived CDR1 and CDR2 are SGHDT and YYEEEE. Trimming stripped 5 bases from V and 0 bases from J, with 11 bases between. The CDR3: CASSIQGPNTGELFF. For the CDR3, the DNA is TGTGCCAGCAGTATTCAGGGTCCGAACACCGGGGAGCTGTTTTTT.

This clone has only one observation. The gene calls are TRBV30 and TRBJ1-1; D is ambiguous. Germline V lookup: CDR1 GTSNPN, CDR2 SVGIG (reference sequence). This CDR3 spans 12 amino acids. The CDR3 is CGHGGSGTEAFF. Here the CDR3 DNA reads TGTGGCCATGGAGGCTCTGGCACTGAAGCTTTCTTT.

The J gene is TRBJ2-3, the V gene TRBV30; tentative D call: TRBD1 (6 bases). Germline V gives CDR1 GTSNPN, CDR2 SVGIG (reference sequence). The CDR3 extends over 16 amino acids. Trimming stripped 2 bases from V and 2 bases from J, with 17 bases between. CDR3: CAWSPEGVAITDTQYF. The CDR3 region has the DNA TGTGCCTGGAGTCCCGAGGGGGTGGCAATCACAGATACGCAGTATTTT.

This chain uses TRBV24-1 with TRBJ1-2; D unclear. V lost 5 bases, J lost 6 bases, and 12 bases lay in between. CDR1 KGHDR and CDR2 SFDVKD come from the germline V gene. The CDR3 sequence is 13 residues long. This CDR3 is CATSGAGGDGYTF. The CDR3 DNA reads as TGTGCCACCAGTGGTGCAGGAGGAGATGGCTACACCTTC.

The rearrangement joins TRBV19 to TRBJ1-5; 10 bases align to TRBD1. There are 16 residues in the CDR3. Germline V lookup: CDR1 LNHDA, CDR2 SQIVND (reference sequence). After removal of 5 bases from V and 5 bases from J, the junction contained 9 bases not matched to a gene. CDR3 sequence: CASSGTGASGHQPQHF. For the CDR3, the DNA is TGTGCCAGTAGTGGGACAGGGGCGAGCGGCCATCAGCCCCAGCATTTT.

This clone was seen a single time. The chain joins TRBV27 to TRBJ1-1; weak D call: TRBD1 (6 bases). V gave up 7 bases and J gave up 10 bases, with 16 bases separating them. Per the germline V gene, CDR1 is MNHEY and CDR2 is SMNVEV (reference sequence). The CDR3 runs to 12 residues. The CDR3: CASTSRGGGAFF. The CDR3 coding sequence is TGTGCCAGCACTTCCCGAGGGGGGGGAGCTTTCTTT.

This chain joins TRBV7-9 and TRBJ1-1; 8 bases are shared with TRBD1. Trimming at V came to 1 base and at J to 1 base, leaving 5 bases not matched to a gene. The CDR3 extends over 16 amino acids. Germline CDR1 reads SEHNR; CDR2 reads FQNEAQ (reference sequence). In nucleotides, the CDR3 is TGTGCCAGCAGCTTAGATTGGGACAGGCCGAACACTGAAGCTTTCTTT. This codes for CASSLDWDRPNTEAFF.

The chain is built from TRBV20-1 and TRBJ1-3, with 7 bases fitting TRBD1. Looked up from germline, CDR1 is DFQATT and CDR2 is SNEGSKA (reference sequence). The CDR3 length is 16 residues. V dropped 3 bases and J dropped 4; count of bases not matched to a gene: 12. The CDR3 sequence: CSASTDETGKGNTIYF. The CDR3 DNA is TGCAGTGCTAGTACCGATGAGACAGGGAAAGGAAACACCATATATTTT.

V usage is TRBV28 and J usage is TRBJ1-6; no clear D. V shed 3 bases and J shed 7 bases, with 10 bases lying between them. The CDR3 runs 14 residues. Germline V gene sequence: CDR1 MDHEN, CDR2 SYDVKM. The CDR3 sequence is CASSFGEANSPLHF. For the CDR3, the DNA is TGTGCCAGCAGTTTCGGGGAGGCCAATTCACCCCTCCACTTT.